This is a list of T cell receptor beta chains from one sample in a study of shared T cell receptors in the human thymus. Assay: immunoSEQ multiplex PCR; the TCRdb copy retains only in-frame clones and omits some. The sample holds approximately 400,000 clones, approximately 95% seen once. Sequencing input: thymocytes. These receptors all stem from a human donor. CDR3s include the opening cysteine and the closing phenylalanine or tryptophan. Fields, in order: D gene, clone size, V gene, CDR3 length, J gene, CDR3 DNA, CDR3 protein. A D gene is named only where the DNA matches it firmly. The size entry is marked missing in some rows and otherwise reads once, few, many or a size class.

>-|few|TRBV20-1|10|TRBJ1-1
TGCAGTGCTAGCCACACTGAAGCTTTCTTT
CSASHTEAFF
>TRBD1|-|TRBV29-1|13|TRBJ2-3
TGCAGCGTTGTCAGGGACAGGGTGTTTACGCAGTATTTT
CSVVRDRVFTQYF
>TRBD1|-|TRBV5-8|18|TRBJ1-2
TGTGCCAGCAGCTCCGGGACAGGGGGCCCGGGGGAGTGGAATGGCTACACCTTC
CASSSGTGGPGEWNGYTF
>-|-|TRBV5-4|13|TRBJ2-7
TGTGCCAGCAGCTTCGGACAGATTGGTGAGCAGTACTTC
CASSFGQIGEQYF
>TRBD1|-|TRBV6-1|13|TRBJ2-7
TGTGCCAGCAGTGGAGACAGGGCCGACGAGCAGTACTTC
CASSGDRADEQYF
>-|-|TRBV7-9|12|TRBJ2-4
TGTGCCGGGGGGACACCCAAAAACATTCAGTACTTC
CAGGTPKNIQYF
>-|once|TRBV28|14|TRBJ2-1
TGTGCCAGCAGTTTGCGGGTTCCATACTTCGAGCAGTTCTTC
CASSLRVPYFEQFF
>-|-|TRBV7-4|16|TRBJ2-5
TGTGCCAGCAGCTTAGAACGGACTAACCCGAAAGAGACCCAGTACTTC
CASSLERTNPKETQYF
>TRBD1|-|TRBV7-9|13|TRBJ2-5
TGTGCCAGCAGCTCCAAACAGGGGGAGACCCAGTACTTC
CASSSKQGETQYF
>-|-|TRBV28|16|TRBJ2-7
TGTGCCAGCAGCTCTCCCGGGCAGGCATCCTCCTACGAGCAGTACTTC
CASSSPGQASSYEQYF
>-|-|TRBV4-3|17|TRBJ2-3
TGCGCCAGCAGCCAAGAATATGAGGGGCTCACGAAATATACGCAGTATTTT
CASSQEYEGLTKYTQYF
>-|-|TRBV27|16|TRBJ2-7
TGTGCCAGCAGTATCCTATGGGGCCCATTATCCTACGAGCAGTACTTC
CASSILWGPLSYEQYF
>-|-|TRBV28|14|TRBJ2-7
TGTGCCAGCAGTTTAGGCCAGGGGCTGCACGAGCAGTACTTC
CASSLGQGLHEQYF
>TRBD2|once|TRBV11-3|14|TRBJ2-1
TGTGCCAGCAGCTTAGTTAGCGGGAGCAATGAGCAGTTCTTC
CASSLVSGSNEQFF
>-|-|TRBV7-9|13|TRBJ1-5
TGTGCCAGCAACCTGGGTAGCAATCAGCCCCAGCATTTT
CASNLGSNQPQHF
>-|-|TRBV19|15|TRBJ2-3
TGTGCCAGTAGTCTCCTGGAGGGCCCCGCAGATACGCAGTATTTT
CASSLLEGPADTQYF
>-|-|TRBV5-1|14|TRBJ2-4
TGCGCCAGCAGCCCGCCCGCTGTTAAAAACATTCAGTACTTC
CASSPPAVKNIQYF
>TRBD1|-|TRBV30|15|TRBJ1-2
TGTGCCTGGAGGGTAACCGGGACAGGGAACTATGGCTACACCTTC
CAWRVTGTGNYGYTF
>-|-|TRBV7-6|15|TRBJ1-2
TGTGCCAGCAGCCAAAATTCCAGGGAAGGTAATGGCTACACCTTC
CASSQNSREGNGYTF
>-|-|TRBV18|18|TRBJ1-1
TGTGCCAGCTCACCTCCAACAAAGAGAACGCCCATGAACACTGAAGCTTTCTTT
CASSPPTKRTPMNTEAFF
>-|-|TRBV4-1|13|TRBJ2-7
TGCGCCAGCAGCCTACAGGCGCCCTACGAGCAGTACTTC
CASSLQAPYEQYF
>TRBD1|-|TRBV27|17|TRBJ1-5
TGTGCCAGCAGTGGGGGGTCCGGACAGGGGGCGGGTCAGCCCCAGCATTTT
CASSGGSGQGAGQPQHF
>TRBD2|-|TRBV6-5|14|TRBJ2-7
TGTGCCAGCAGCCCCAGACTAGCAGGCTACGAGCAGTACTTC
CASSPRLAGYEQYF
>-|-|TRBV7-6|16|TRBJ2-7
TGTGCCAGCAGCTTAGTGTATGTCAGGGGAAGCGACGAGCAGTACTTC
CASSLVYVRGSDEQYF
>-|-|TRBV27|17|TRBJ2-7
TGTGCCAGCAGTTTAGGTGTTAGGGGAAGGTCCTCCTACGAGCAGTACTTC
CASSLGVRGRSSYEQYF
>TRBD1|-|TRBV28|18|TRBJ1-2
TGTGCCAGCAGTTTATGGATAGGACAGGGGGCGAGGGACTATGGCTACACCTTC
CASSLWIGQGARDYGYTF
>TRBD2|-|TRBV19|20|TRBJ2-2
TGTGCCAGTAGTATGCGTGGCGGGACTAGCGGGAGGGAGAACACCGGGGAGCTGTTTTTT
CASSMRGGTSGRENTGELFF
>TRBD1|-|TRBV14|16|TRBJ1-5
TGTGCCAGCAGCCCTCAAGGGGGCGCGGGCAATCAGCCCCAGCATTTT
CASSPQGGAGNQPQHF
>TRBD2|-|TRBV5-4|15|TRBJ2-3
TGTGCCAGCAGCTTGGCATTAGCGGGACGAAATACGCAGTATTTT
CASSLALAGRNTQYF
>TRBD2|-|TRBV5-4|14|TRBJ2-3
TGTGCCAGCAGCTTCGGAGCGGGACCAGATACGCAGTATTTT
CASSFGAGPDTQYF
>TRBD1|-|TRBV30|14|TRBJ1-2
TGTGCCTGGAGTGGGCACAGGGGAGACTATGGCTACACCTTC
CAWSGHRGDYGYTF
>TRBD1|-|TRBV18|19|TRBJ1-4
TGTGCCAGCTCACGACGATATTGGGACAGGGTCGTTGCGGATGAAAAACTGTTTTTT
CASSRRYWDRVVADEKLFF
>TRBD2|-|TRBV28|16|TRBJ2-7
TGTGCCAGCAGTTTATTCTCCAGCGGGAGGAGCAACGAGCAGTACTTC
CASSLFSSGRSNEQYF
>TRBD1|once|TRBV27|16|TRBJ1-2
TGTGCCAGCAGTCCGCTCCACAGGGGGCCCGGGAGAAGCTACACCTTC
CASSPLHRGPGRSYTF
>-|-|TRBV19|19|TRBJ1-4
TGTGCCAGTAGTATCCACTTAAGGAGGTGGAGGGAGCGAAATGAAAAACTGTTTTTT
CASSIHLRRWRERNEKLFF
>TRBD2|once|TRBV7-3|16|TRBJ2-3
TGTGCCAGCAGCTCCCTTAGCGGGAGGCGGGCAGATACGCAGTATTTT
CASSSLSGRRADTQYF
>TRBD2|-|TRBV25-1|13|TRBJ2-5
TGTGCCAGTTCTAGCGGGAATCTAGAGACCCAGTACTTC
CASSSGNLETQYF
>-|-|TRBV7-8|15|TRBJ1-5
TGTGCCAGCAGCTCTGGGGGACTTAGCAATCAGCCCCAGCATTTT
CASSSGGLSNQPQHF
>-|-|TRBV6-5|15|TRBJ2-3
TGTGCCAGCAGACAAACCCATTCCGTCACAGATACGCAGTATTTT
CASRQTHSVTDTQYF
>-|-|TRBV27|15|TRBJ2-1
TGTGCCAGCAGCGCCCGGCGCCCTGGTGACAATGAGCAGTTCTTC
CASSARRPGDNEQFF
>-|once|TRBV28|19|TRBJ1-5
TGTGCCAGCAGTTTTTCCGATCTGACAGGTTATTATAGCAATCAGCCCCAGCATTTT
CASSFSDLTGYYSNQPQHF